The 16 T cell receptor beta chains below come from one sample, sequenced in a study of cytomegalovirus exposure and HLA in healthy donors. PCR amplification relied on 60 Vbeta primers (plus 13 Jbeta primers). Generated by immunoSEQ multiplex PCR, the TCRdb table keeps only in-frame clones and is missing some. The sample carries about 140,000 clones, roughly 80% recorded once. Sequenced sample: PBMCs. Receptor source: a young man in good health and CMV-seropositive.

The rearrangement links TRBV7-9 to TRBJ2-4; the D gene is possibly TRBD1 (7 bases). CDR3 size: 13 residues. In germline, CDR1 is SEHNR, CDR2 FQNEAQ (reference sequence). V dropped 5 bases and J dropped 8 bases, with 13 bases sitting between them. CDR3 DNA sequence: TGTGCCAGCAGCCACAGGGGAGGTGACATTCAGTACTTC. It is translated as CASSHRGGDIQYF.

This clone was counted only a few times. This chain links TRBV28 with TRBJ1-5; no reliable D call. The V end was cut by 5 bases, the J end by 8 bases, with 16 bases between. Germline assignment: CDR1 MDHEN and CDR2 SYDVKM. The CDR3 loop spans 14 amino acids. For the CDR3, the DNA is TGTGCCAGCAGTCATCACCGCAACGCGAAGCCCCAGCATTTT. Encoded protein: CASSHHRNAKPQHF.

This clone was counted once. V gene TRBV29-1 combines with J gene TRBJ2-1, with D tentatively TRBD2 (6 bases). V was cut by 6 bases and J by 3 bases, with 21 bases left in between. CDR1 is SQVTM and CDR2 is ANQGSEA in the germline V gene. The CDR3 covers 16 residues. CDR3 nucleotide sequence: TGCAGCGTCGGGTTCCACGGGGGTGGAGGCTACAATGAGCAGTTCTTC. The encoded protein is CSVGFHGGGGYNEQFF.

About this clone itself: The germline gene is not matched at one end of the junction; a read error may be the cause. The CDR3 loop is CSSSALAGGIYEQYF. The CDR3, as DNA: TGTTCCAGCAGCGCACTAGCGGGAGGTATCTACGAGCAGTACTTC. The chain employs TRBV7-2 and TRBJ2-7; 12 positions match TRBD2. Germline CDR1 and CDR2: SGHTA and FQGNSA. The CDR3 is 15 amino acids.

CDR3 sequence (DNA): TGCGCCAGCAGCTACGCCGGGACAGGGGCGTACAATGAGCAGTTCTTC. It is translated as CASSYAGTGAYNEQFF. The chain uses TRBV4-1 and TRBJ2-1; 10 nucleotides align to TRBD1. Germline values: CDR1 MGHRA, CDR2 YSYEKL. Losses at the gene ends were 5 bases for V and 4 bases for J; bases not matched to a gene: 8. The CDR3 is 16 amino acids.

The chain uses TRBV7-6 and TRBJ2-1; D call uncertain. Germline V gene sequence: CDR1 SGHVS, CDR2 FNYEAQ. Trimming pared 5 bases from V and 9 bases from J, leaving 14 bases between. The CDR3 is 13 residues long. CDR3 nucleotide sequence: TGTGCCAGCAGCCCCACTCCCCGCGGTGAGCAGTTCTTC. Residues: CASSPTPRGEQFF.

This clone appeared once. This sequence joins TRBV6-1 and TRBJ2-7; 8 bases line up with TRBD2. The germline CDR1 and CDR2 sequences are MNHNS and SASEGT. The CDR3 is 14 amino acids. V gave up 3 bases and J gave up 5 bases; unmatched junction bases: 6. The CDR3 spells CASSERLAIDEQYF. The CDR3 nucleotides are TGTGCCAGCAGTGAGAGACTAGCGATAGACGAGCAGTACTTC.

This chain uses TRBV7-8 with TRBJ2-3; a possible D gene is TRBD2 (5 bases). Per the germline V gene, CDR1 is SGHVS and CDR2 is FQNEAQ. This CDR3 spans 10 amino acids. Trimming removed 8 bases at V and 6 bases at J, with 6 bases between. CDR3 nucleotides: TGTGCCAGCGTAGCGGATACGCAGTATTTT. Its protein product is CASVADTQYF.

The chain carries TRBV30 and TRBJ1-5; D gene ambiguous. In germline, CDR1 is GTSNPN, CDR2 SVGIG (reference sequence). This CDR3 has 13 amino acids. V shed 1 base and J shed 4 bases, with 8 bases lying between them. CDR3 sequence reads: CAWSGYENQPQHF. In nucleotides, the CDR3 is TGTGCCTGGAGTGGATACGAGAATCAGCCCCAGCATTTT. The whole variable domain, filled in from reference TRBV30 and TRBJ1-5, reads SQTIHQWPATLVQPVGSPLSLECTVEGTSNPNLYWYRQAAGRGLQLLFYSVGIGQISSEVPQNLSASRPQDRQFILSSKKLLLSDSGFYLCAWSGYENQPQHFGDGTRLSIL.

The table lists this clone with a count of one. This chain links TRBV7-9 with TRBJ2-1; TRBD1 matches 7 bases. J was trimmed by 4 bases and V by 2 bases; bases with no gene match: 5. The CDR3 length is 15 residues. CDR1 is SEHNR, CDR2 FQNEAQ, per germline (reference sequence). CDR3: CASSLNRDRYNEQFF. The CDR3 DNA reads as TGTGCCAGCAGCTTAAACCGGGACAGATACAATGAGCAGTTCTTC.

The chain employs TRBV7-8 and TRBJ2-5, with 10 bases aligning to TRBD1. Germline V gene data show CDR1 as SGHVS and CDR2 as FQNEAQ. After removal of 0 bases from V and 6 bases from J, the junction contained 7 bases not matched to a gene. This CDR3 is built from 16 residues. CDR3 DNA sequence: TGTGCCAGCAGCTTAGCGGAGGGACAGGGGATTAAGACCCAGTACTTC. The encoded protein is CASSLAEGQGIKTQYF.

This sequence joins TRBV4-1 and TRBJ2-1, with TRBD1 matching over 7 bases. CDR1 is MGHRA and CDR2 is YSYEKL in the germline V gene. V lost 0 bases to trimming and J lost 11 bases; unmatched junction nucleotides: 13. The CDR3 loop spans 16 amino acids. The CDR3 coding sequence is TGCGCCAGCAGCCAAGATCCCGCCCGACAGGGTCGGAAGCAGTTCTTC. Its protein product is CASSQDPARQGRKQFF.

Points on this clone: A read error may produce the germline difference seen at one junction end. V gene TRBV7-7 combines with J gene TRBJ1-2; tentative D call: TRBD1 (6 bases). This CDR3 spans 17 amino acids. Germline loops: CDR1 SSHAT, CDR2 FNYEAQ (reference sequence). In nucleotides, the CDR3 is TGTGCTAGCAGCTGGGCAGGGGCGGCGCAGTTCTATGGTGGCTACACCTTC. Its translation is CASSWAGAAQFYGGYTF.

The gene calls are TRBV9 and TRBJ1-2; D ambiguous. CDR1 SGDLS and CDR2 YYNGEE come from the germline V gene. CDR3 length: 15 residues. Deletions cut 0 bases from V and 4 bases from J, with 13 bases between. In nucleotides, the CDR3 is TGTGCCAGCAGCGTAGTTGGGCAGAGTAGCTATGGCTACACCTTC. Translating it yields CASSVVGQSSYGYTF.

This clone was found a few times. CDR3 protein: CASSFWGQRNTEAFF. CDR3 nucleotide sequence: TGTGCCAGCAGTTTTTGGGGACAGAGGAACACTGAAGCTTTCTTT. The rearrangement joins TRBV2 to TRBJ1-1; 7 bases match TRBD1. Trimming took 5 bases from V and 1 from J; bases not matched to a gene: 7. The CDR3 has 15 residues. Germline CDR1 and CDR2: SNHLY and FYNNEI.

This clone was recorded a few times. The genes are TRBV27 and TRBJ2-5; 11 bases match TRBD2. The last part of the DNA fits TRBJ2-7 better; the J call may be wrong. Germline V lookup: CDR1 MNHEY, CDR2 SMNVEV (reference sequence). The CDR3 extends over 16 amino acids. CDR3: CASSFTSGRSSYEQYF. The CDR3 DNA sequence: TGTGCCAGCAGTTTTACTAGCGGGAGATCTTCCTACGAGCAGTACTTC.